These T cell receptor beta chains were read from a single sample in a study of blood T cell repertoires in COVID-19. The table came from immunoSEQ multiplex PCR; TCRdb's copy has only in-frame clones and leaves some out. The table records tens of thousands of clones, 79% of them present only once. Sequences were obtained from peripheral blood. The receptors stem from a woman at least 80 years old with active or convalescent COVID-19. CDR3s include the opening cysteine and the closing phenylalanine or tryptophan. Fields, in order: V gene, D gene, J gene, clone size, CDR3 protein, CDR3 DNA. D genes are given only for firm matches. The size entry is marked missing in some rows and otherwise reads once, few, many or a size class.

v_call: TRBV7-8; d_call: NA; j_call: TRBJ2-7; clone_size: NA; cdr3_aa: CASSFAGAGEQYF; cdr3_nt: TGTGCCAGCAGCTTCGCGGGGGCGGGGGAGCAGTACTTC
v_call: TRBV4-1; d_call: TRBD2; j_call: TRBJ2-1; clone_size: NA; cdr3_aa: CASSQGLAATYSYNEQFF; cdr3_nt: TGCGCCAGCAGCCAAGGACTAGCGGCAACTTACTCCTACAATGAGCAGTTCTTC
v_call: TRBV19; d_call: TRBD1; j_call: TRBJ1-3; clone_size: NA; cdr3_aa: CASSIIRDRGMELSTGNTIYF; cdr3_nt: TGTGCCAGTAGTATAATCCGCGACAGGGGTATGGAACTCTCCACGGGAAACACCATATATTTT
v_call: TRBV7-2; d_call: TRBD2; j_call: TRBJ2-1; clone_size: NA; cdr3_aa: CASSLSGGPLNEQFF; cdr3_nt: TGTGCCAGCAGCCTTAGCGGGGGACCTCTCAATGAGCAGTTCTTC
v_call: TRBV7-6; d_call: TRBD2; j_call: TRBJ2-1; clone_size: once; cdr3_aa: CASSSVIAGVFHNEQFF; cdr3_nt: TGTGCCAGCAGCTCAGTAATAGCGGGAGTCTTCCACAATGAGCAGTTCTTC
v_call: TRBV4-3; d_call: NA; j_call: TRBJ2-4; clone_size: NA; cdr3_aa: CASSQDTAYPNIQYF; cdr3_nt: TGCGCCAGCAGCCAAGATACAGCATACCCAAACATTCAGTACTTC
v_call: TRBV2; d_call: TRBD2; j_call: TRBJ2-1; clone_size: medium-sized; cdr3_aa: CASALLSASGTRYNEQFF; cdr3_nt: TGTGCCAGCGCCCTACTATCCGCTAGCGGGACGAGGTACAATGAGCAGTTCTTC
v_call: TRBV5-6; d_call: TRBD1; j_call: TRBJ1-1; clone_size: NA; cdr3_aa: CASSQPDRGRTEAFF; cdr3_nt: TGTGCCAGCAGCCAGCCGGACAGGGGGCGGACTGAAGCTTTCTTT
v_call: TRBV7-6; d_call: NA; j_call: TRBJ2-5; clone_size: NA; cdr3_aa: CASSLASTRAETQYF; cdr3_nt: TGTGCCAGCAGCTTAGCGTCAACTAGGGCGGAGACCCAGTACTTC
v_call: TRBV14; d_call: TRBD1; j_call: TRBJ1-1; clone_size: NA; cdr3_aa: CASSLDRGTLNTEAFF; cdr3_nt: TGTGCCAGCAGCCTCGACAGGGGAACCCTGAACACTGAAGCTTTCTTT
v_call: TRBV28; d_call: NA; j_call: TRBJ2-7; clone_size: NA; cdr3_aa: CASSVTDEQYF; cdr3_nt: TGTGCCAGCAGCGTAACGGACGAGCAGTACTTC
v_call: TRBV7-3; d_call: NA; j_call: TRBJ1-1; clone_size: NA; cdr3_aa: CASSLRPGAETEAFF; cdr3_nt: TGTGCCAGCAGCTTAAGGCCAGGGGCCGAAACTGAAGCTTTCTTT
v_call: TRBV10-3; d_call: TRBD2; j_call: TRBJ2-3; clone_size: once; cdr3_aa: CAISPLAWLTDTQYF; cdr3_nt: TGTGCCATCAGCCCACTAGCGTGGCTTACAGATACGCAGTATTTT
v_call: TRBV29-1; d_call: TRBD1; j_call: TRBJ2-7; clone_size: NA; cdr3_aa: CSALRDRATYEQYF; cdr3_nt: TGCAGCGCCCTACGGGACAGGGCGACCTACGAGCAGTACTTC
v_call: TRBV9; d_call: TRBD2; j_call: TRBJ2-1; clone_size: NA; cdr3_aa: CASSGGVNNEQFF; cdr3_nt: TGTGCCAGCAGTGGGGGGGTAAACAATGAGCAGTTCTTC
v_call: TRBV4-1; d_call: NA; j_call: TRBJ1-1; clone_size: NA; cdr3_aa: CASSQGRTEAFF; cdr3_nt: TGCGCCAGCAGCCAAGGTCGCACTGAAGCTTTCTTT
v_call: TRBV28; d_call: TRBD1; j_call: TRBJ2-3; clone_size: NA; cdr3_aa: CASSLRGQGRTDTQYF; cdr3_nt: TGTGCCAGCAGTTTACGCGGACAGGGTCGCACAGATACGCAGTATTTT
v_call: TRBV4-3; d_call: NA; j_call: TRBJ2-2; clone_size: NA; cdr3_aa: CASSQAILYSSNTGELFF; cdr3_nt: TGCGCCAGCAGCCAAGCGATATTATACAGCAGTAACACCGGGGAGCTGTTTTTT
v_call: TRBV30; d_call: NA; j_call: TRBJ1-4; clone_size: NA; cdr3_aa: CAWSVGGLSEKLFF; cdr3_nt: TGTGCCTGGAGTGTCGGGGGGTTAAGTGAAAAACTGTTTTTT
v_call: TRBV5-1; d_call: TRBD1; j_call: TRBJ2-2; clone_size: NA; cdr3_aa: CASADRDGTGELFF; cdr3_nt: TGCGCCAGCGCGGACAGGGATGGTACCGGGGAGCTGTTTTTT
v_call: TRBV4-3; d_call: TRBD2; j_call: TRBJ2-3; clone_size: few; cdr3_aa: CASSQDPGLAPDTQYF; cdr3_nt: TGCGCCAGCAGCCAGGACCCGGGACTAGCTCCAGATACGCAGTATTTT
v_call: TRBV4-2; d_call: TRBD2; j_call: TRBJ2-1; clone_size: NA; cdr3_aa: CASSQGITSGSGNEQFF; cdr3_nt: TGTGCCAGCAGCCAAGGAATTACTAGCGGGTCGGGGAATGAGCAGTTCTTC
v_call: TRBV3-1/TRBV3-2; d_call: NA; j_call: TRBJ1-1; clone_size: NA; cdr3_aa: CASGEANTEAFF; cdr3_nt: TGTGCCTCCGGGGAGGCAAACACTGAAGCTTTCTTT
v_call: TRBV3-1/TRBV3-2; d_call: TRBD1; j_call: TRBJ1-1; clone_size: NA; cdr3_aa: CASSQVPGQGNTEAFF; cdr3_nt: TGTGCCAGCAGCCAAGTTCCGGGACAGGGGAACACTGAAGCTTTCTTT
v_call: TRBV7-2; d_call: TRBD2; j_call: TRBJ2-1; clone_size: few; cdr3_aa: CASSLLPLGLAGYNEQFF; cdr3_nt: TGTGCCAGCAGCTTACTCCCTTTGGGACTAGCGGGGTACAATGAGCAGTTCTTC
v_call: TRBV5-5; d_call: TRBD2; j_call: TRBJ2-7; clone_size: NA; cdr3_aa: CASSQGLAGSPQYF; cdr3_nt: TGTGCCAGCAGCCAGGGACTAGCGGGATCGCCCCAGTACTTC
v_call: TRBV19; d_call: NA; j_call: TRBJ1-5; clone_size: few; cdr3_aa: CASSHGGSSNQPQHF; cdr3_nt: TGTGCCAGTAGTCATGGAGGGTCGAGCAATCAGCCCCAGCATTTT
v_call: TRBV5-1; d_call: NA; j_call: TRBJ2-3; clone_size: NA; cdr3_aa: CASSSLREGSTDTQYF; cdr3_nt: TGCGCCAGCAGCTCCCTCAGGGAAGGGAGCACAGATACGCAGTATTTT
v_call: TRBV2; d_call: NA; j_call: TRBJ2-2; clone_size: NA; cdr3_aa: CASRALAGRTGELFF; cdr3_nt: TGTGCCAGCAGAGCACTAGCCGGGAGAACCGGGGAGCTGTTTTTT
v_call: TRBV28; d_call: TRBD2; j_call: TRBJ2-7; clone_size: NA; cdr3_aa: CASRTSGRYEQYF; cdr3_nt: TGTGCCAGCAGGACTAGCGGGAGATACGAGCAGTACTTC
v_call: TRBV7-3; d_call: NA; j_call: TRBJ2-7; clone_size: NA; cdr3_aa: CASSSGLISPYEQYF; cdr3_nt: TGTGCCAGCAGCTCCGGACTCATTTCCCCCTACGAGCAGTACTTC
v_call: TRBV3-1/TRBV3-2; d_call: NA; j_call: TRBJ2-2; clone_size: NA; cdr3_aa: CASRQYSTGELFF; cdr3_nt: TGTGCCAGCAGACAGTATTCCACCGGGGAGCTGTTTTTT
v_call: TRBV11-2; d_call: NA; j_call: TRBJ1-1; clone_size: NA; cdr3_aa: CASSLTLNTEAFF; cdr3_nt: TGTGCCAGCAGTCTGACACTGAACACTGAAGCTTTCTTT
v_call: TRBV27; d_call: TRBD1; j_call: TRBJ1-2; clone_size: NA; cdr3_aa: CASSLTGRGYTF; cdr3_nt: TGTGCCAGCAGTTTGACAGGGCGAGGCTACACCTTC
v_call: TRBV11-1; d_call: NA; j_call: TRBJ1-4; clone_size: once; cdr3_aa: CASSAGGSTNEKLFF; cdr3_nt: TGTGCCAGCAGCGCGGGGGGATCGACTAATGAAAAACTGTTTTTT
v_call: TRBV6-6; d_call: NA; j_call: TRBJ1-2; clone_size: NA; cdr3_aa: CASSWGGLYGYTF; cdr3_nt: TGTGCCAGCAGTTGGGGGGGGCTCTATGGCTACACCTTC
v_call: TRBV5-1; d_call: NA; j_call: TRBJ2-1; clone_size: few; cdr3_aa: CASSLLGEQFF; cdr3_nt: TGCGCCAGCAGCCTACTCGGTGAGCAGTTCTTC
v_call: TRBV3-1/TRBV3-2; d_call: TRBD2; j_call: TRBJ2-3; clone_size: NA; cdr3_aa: CASSLGLAGGLTDTQYF; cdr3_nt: TGTGCCAGCAGCCTGGGACTAGCGGGAGGACTCACAGATACGCAGTATTTT
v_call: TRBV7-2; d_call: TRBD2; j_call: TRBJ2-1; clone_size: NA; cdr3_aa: CASSPEAAGGNEQFF; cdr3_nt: TGTGCCAGCAGTCCAGAGGCAGCGGGGGGGAATGAGCAGTTCTTC
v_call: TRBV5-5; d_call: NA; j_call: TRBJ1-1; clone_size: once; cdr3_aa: CASSLVVSNTEAFF; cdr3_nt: TGTGCCAGCAGCTTAGTAGTGTCCAACACTGAAGCTTTCTTT
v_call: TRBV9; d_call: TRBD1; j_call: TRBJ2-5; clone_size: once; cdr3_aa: CASSVAGLGGQGRETQYF; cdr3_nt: TGTGCCAGCAGCGTAGCTGGTCTGGGGGGACAGGGGCGAGAGACCCAGTACTTC
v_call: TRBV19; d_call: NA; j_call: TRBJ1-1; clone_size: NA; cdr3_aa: CASSRQGETEAFF; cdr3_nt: TGTGCCAGTAGTCGGCAGGGTGAGACTGAAGCTTTCTTT
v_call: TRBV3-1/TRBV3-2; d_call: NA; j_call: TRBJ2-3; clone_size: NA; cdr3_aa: CASSQDRQAADTQYF; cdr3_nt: TGTGCCAGCAGCCAAGACCGACAAGCAGCAGATACGCAGTATTTT
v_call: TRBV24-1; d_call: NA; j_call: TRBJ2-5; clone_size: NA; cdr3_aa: CATSAFETQYF; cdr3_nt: TGTGCCACCAGTGCATTCGAGACCCAGTACTTC
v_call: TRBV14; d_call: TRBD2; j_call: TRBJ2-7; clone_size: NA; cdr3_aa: CASSQPKLAGSEQYF; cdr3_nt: TGTGCCAGCAGCCAACCCAAGCTAGCGGGATCCGAGCAGTACTTC
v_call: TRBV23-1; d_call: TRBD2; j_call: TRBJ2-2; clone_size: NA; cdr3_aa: CASSQSAGGETGELFF; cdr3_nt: TGCGCCAGCAGTCAATCGGCGGGAGGGGAGACCGGGGAGCTGTTTTTT
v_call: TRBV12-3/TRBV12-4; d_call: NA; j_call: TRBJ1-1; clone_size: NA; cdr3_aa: CASSFGQLPEAFF; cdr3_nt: TGTGCCAGCAGTTTCGGACAGCTACCTGAAGCTTTCTTT
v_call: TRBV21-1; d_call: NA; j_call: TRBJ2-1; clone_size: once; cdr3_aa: CASSKGPLAGGPDEQFF; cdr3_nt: TGTGCCAGCAGCAAAGGCCCGCTAGCGGGAGGGCCGGATGAGCAGTTCTTC
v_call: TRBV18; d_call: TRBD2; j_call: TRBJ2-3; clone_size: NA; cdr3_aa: CASSYIAGGPPDTQYF; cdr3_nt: TGTGCCAGCTCGTACATAGCGGGAGGGCCGCCAGATACGCAGTATTTT
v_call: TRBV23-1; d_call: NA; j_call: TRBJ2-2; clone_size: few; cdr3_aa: CASRIRLLQAGELFF; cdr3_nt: TGCGCCAGCAGGATAAGACTACTTCAGGCCGGGGAGCTGTTTTTT
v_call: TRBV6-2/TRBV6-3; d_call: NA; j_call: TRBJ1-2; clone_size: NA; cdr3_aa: CASSPENYGYTF; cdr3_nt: TGTGCCAGCAGCCCCGAGAACTATGGCTACACCTTC
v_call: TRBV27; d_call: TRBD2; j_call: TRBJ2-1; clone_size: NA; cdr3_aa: CASSFWTSPTYNEQFF; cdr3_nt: TGTGCCAGCAGTTTTTGGACTAGCCCTACCTACAATGAGCAGTTCTTC
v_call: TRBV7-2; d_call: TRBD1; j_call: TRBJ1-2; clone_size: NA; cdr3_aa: CASSLDRTGFNYGYTF; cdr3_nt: TGTGCCAGCAGCTTAGACCGGACAGGGTTTAACTATGGCTACACCTTC
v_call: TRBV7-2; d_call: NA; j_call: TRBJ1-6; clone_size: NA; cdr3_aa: CASSYTGNLNSPLHF; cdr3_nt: TGTGCCAGCAGCTACACAGGGAATTTGAATTCACCCCTCCACTTT
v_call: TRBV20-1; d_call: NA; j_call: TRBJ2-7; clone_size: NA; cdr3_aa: CSASRGTEQYF; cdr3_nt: TGCAGTGCTAGTAGGGGAACCGAGCAGTACTTC
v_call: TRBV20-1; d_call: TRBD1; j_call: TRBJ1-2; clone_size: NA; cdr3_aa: CRKTGYDGYTF; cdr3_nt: TGCAGGAAGACAGGGTACGATGGCTACACCTTC